These T cell receptor beta chains were read from a single sample in a study of radiation and T cells in renal cell carcinoma. Assay: immunoSEQ multiplex PCR; the TCRdb copy retains only in-frame clones and omits some. The sample gives some 120,000 clones, approximately 90% of which show up once; 4.5% to 7.5% is in the top ten. The sequenced sample was blood, obtained from a patient whose treatment included radiotherapy and nephrectomy. Receptors originate from a woman aged 70-85 years with renal cell carcinoma. CDR3s include the opening cysteine and the closing phenylalanine or tryptophan. The D gene is left open where the match is weak. The size entry is marked missing in some rows and otherwise reads once, few, many or a size class.

CDR3 DNA: TGTGCCAGCAGCCCCCGACAGGGGGCTTTCTATGGCTACACCTTC; CDR3 protein: CASSPRQGAFYGYTF; D gene: TRBD1; J gene: TRBJ1-2; V gene: TRBV7-2; clone size: -
CDR3 DNA: TGCGCCAGCAGCTTACAGTTGACTAGCACAGATACGCAGTATTTT; CDR3 protein: CASSLQLTSTDTQYF; D gene: -; J gene: TRBJ2-3; V gene: TRBV5-1; clone size: -
CDR3 DNA: TGTGCCAGTAGTATCCCCGGTGGCGCTGAAGCTTTCTTT; CDR3 protein: CASSIPGGAEAFF; D gene: -; J gene: TRBJ1-1; V gene: TRBV19; clone size: -
CDR3 DNA: TGTGCCAGCAGTCCCCCACAGGGGAACACTGAAGCTTTCTTT; CDR3 protein: CASSPPQGNTEAFF; D gene: -; J gene: TRBJ1-1; V gene: TRBV28; clone size: -
CDR3 DNA: TGCGCCAGCAGCCAAGGGGCGAGGGCTAGCGCGGGAAATGAGCAGTTCTTC; CDR3 protein: CASSQGARASAGNEQFF; D gene: -; J gene: TRBJ2-1; V gene: TRBV4-3; clone size: -
CDR3 DNA: TGTGCCAGCAGAGTCATCGGGGGAGGGACAGATACGCAGTATTTT; CDR3 protein: CASRVIGGGTDTQYF; D gene: TRBD2; J gene: TRBJ2-3; V gene: TRBV27; clone size: -
CDR3 DNA: TGTGCCAGTAGCGCGGGGGGGCTCAATGAGCAGTTCTTC; CDR3 protein: CASSAGGLNEQFF; D gene: TRBD2; J gene: TRBJ2-1; V gene: TRBV19; clone size: -
CDR3 DNA: TGTGCCAGCTTCAGGACGCGACCTGCCTATGGCTACACCTTC; CDR3 protein: CASFRTRPAYGYTF; D gene: -; J gene: TRBJ1-2; V gene: TRBV5-4; clone size: -
CDR3 DNA: TGTGCCAGCAGTGTGGGACAAAGATATAGCAATCAGCCCCAGCATTTT; CDR3 protein: CASSVGQRYSNQPQHF; D gene: -; J gene: TRBJ1-5; V gene: TRBV6-1; clone size: once
CDR3 DNA: TGTGCCAGCAGAAGAGCGGGGGCGAGCTCCTACGAGCAGTACTTC; CDR3 protein: CASRRAGASSYEQYF; D gene: TRBD2; J gene: TRBJ2-7; V gene: TRBV2; clone size: -
CDR3 DNA: TGTGCCAGCAGCTTCCCGGACAGGGGGAATGAGCAGTTCTTC; CDR3 protein: CASSFPDRGNEQFF; D gene: TRBD1; J gene: TRBJ2-1; V gene: TRBV11-3; clone size: -
CDR3 DNA: TGTGCCAGCAGCCCAGGCGCCAGGTCGAGGGCTTTCTTT; CDR3 protein: CASSPGARSRAFF; D gene: -; J gene: TRBJ1-1; V gene: TRBV11-1; clone size: -
CDR3 DNA: TGCAGTGCCAGGGGGCGCGGGGAGCTGTTTTTT; CDR3 protein: CSARGRGELFF; D gene: TRBD1; J gene: TRBJ2-2; V gene: TRBV20-1; clone size: -
CDR3 DNA: TGTGCCAGCAGTTACGATTTCTCAGGGAAACTGTTTTTT; CDR3 protein: CASSYDFSGKLFF; D gene: -; J gene: TRBJ1-4; V gene: TRBV6-6; clone size: -
CDR3 DNA: TGTGCCAGCTCACCACTCCAGGGTAAAAACGAGCAGTACTTC; CDR3 protein: CASSPLQGKNEQYF; D gene: -; J gene: TRBJ2-7; V gene: TRBV18; clone size: -
CDR3 DNA: TGTGCCAGCAGCTTAAAAACAGATACGCAGTATTTT; CDR3 protein: CASSLKTDTQYF; D gene: -; J gene: TRBJ2-3; V gene: TRBV7-9; clone size: -
CDR3 DNA: TGTGCCAGCAGCCGGGGACAGACCTACGAGCAGTACTTC; CDR3 protein: CASSRGQTYEQYF; D gene: TRBD1; J gene: TRBJ2-7; V gene: TRBV11-2; clone size: once
CDR3 DNA: TGTGCCAGCAGACCCCTGACTGGGAAATTTCATGAAAAACTGTTTTTT; CDR3 protein: CASRPLTGKFHEKLFF; D gene: -; J gene: TRBJ1-4; V gene: TRBV11-2; clone size: -
CDR3 DNA: TGTGCCAGCAGCTCCCAGCGGACAGGGGTCTATGGCTACACCTTC; CDR3 protein: CASSSQRTGVYGYTF; D gene: TRBD1; J gene: TRBJ1-2; V gene: TRBV11-3; clone size: -
CDR3 DNA: TGTGCCAGCAGCTCTAAGACAGGGGTTTTCCACGAGCAGTACTTC; CDR3 protein: CASSSKTGVFHEQYF; D gene: TRBD1; J gene: TRBJ2-7; V gene: TRBV5-4; clone size: -
CDR3 DNA: TGTGCCAGCAGCTTAGGGGCATCTAGTAATCAGCCCCAGCATTTT; CDR3 protein: CASSLGASSNQPQHF; D gene: -; J gene: TRBJ1-5; V gene: TRBV7-6; clone size: -
CDR3 DNA: TGTGCCAGCAGCGCTCCATTGCCCCCTAACGAAAAACTGTTTTTT; CDR3 protein: CASSAPLPPNEKLFF; D gene: -; J gene: TRBJ1-4; V gene: TRBV9; clone size: -
CDR3 DNA: TGTGCCAGCAGCAATTCGGGACAGGGTCCCTACGAGCAGTACTTC; CDR3 protein: CASSNSGQGPYEQYF; D gene: TRBD1; J gene: TRBJ2-7; V gene: TRBV7-8; clone size: -
CDR3 DNA: TGTGCCAGCTCCCGTTTCGACAGGGTTACCAATCAGCCCCAGCATTTT; CDR3 protein: CASSRFDRVTNQPQHF; D gene: TRBD1; J gene: TRBJ1-5; V gene: TRBV18; clone size: -
CDR3 DNA: TGTGCCAGCAGTCCACCGACTAGCGGGGCCCTCTACGAGCAGTACTTC; CDR3 protein: CASSPPTSGALYEQYF; D gene: TRBD2; J gene: TRBJ2-7; V gene: TRBV27; clone size: -
CDR3 DNA: TGTGCCAGCAGCGTAGCAGGGGCGGACTATGGCTACACCTTC; CDR3 protein: CASSVAGADYGYTF; D gene: -; J gene: TRBJ1-2; V gene: TRBV9; clone size: -
CDR3 DNA: TGTGCCAGCAGCTTAAACTGGAACCAAGAGACCCAGTACTTC; CDR3 protein: CASSLNWNQETQYF; D gene: -; J gene: TRBJ2-5; V gene: TRBV11-2; clone size: -
CDR3 DNA: TGTGCCAGTAGTATAGATTCAGGTACCAACACTGAAGCTTTCTTT; CDR3 protein: CASSIDSGTNTEAFF; D gene: -; J gene: TRBJ1-1; V gene: TRBV19; clone size: -
CDR3 DNA: TGTGCCAGTAGTATAGCTACGCCTAGCAATCAGCCCCAGCATTTT; CDR3 protein: CASSIATPSNQPQHF; D gene: -; J gene: TRBJ1-5; V gene: TRBV19; clone size: -
CDR3 DNA: TGTGCCAGCAGTGAACACGGGACAGGGGTCACCGGGGAGCTGTTTTTT; CDR3 protein: CASSEHGTGVTGELFF; D gene: TRBD1; J gene: TRBJ2-2; V gene: TRBV25-1; clone size: -
CDR3 DNA: TGCGCCACCTACGCCCCAGGGACAGCGAACACCGGGGAGCTGTTTTTT; CDR3 protein: CATYAPGTANTGELFF; D gene: TRBD1; J gene: TRBJ2-2; V gene: TRBV5-1; clone size: -
CDR3 DNA: TGTGCCAGCAGCCCAACCGGGGGAGGCACAGATACGCAGTATTTT; CDR3 protein: CASSPTGGGTDTQYF; D gene: -; J gene: TRBJ2-3; V gene: TRBV4-2; clone size: -
CDR3 DNA: TGCAGCGTCAGCCCCGGGGGAACTGAAGCTTTCTTT; CDR3 protein: CSVSPGGTEAFF; D gene: -; J gene: TRBJ1-1; V gene: TRBV29-1; clone size: -
CDR3 DNA: TGTGCCAGCAGCGTCCTTCCACAGGGGGCGGATACGCAGTATTTT; CDR3 protein: CASSVLPQGADTQYF; D gene: TRBD1; J gene: TRBJ2-3; V gene: TRBV9; clone size: -
CDR3 DNA: TGTGCCAGCAGCTCGGTGGGGACTAGCGGGGGGCCGAACACCGGGGAGCTGTTTTTT; CDR3 protein: CASSSVGTSGGPNTGELFF; D gene: TRBD2; J gene: TRBJ2-2; V gene: TRBV5-6; clone size: once
CDR3 DNA: TGCGCCAGCAGCGCTCCCGGGACAGGGGACCCTGAGCAGTTCTTC; CDR3 protein: CASSAPGTGDPEQFF; D gene: TRBD1; J gene: TRBJ2-1; V gene: TRBV5-1; clone size: once
CDR3 DNA: TGCGCCAGCAGCTTGACAGGACAGGGGCAAACTGAAGCTTTCTTT; CDR3 protein: CASSLTGQGQTEAFF; D gene: TRBD1; J gene: TRBJ1-1; V gene: TRBV5-1; clone size: -
CDR3 DNA: TGTGCCAGCAGCTCGTCTAATCTGGAAACTAATGAAAAACTGTTTTTT; CDR3 protein: CASSSSNLETNEKLFF; D gene: -; J gene: TRBJ1-4; V gene: TRBV7-4; clone size: -
CDR3 DNA: TGTGCCAGCAGCTCATCCCCAGGGCAGGAGACCCAGTACTTC; CDR3 protein: CASSSSPGQETQYF; D gene: -; J gene: TRBJ2-5; V gene: TRBV7-2; clone size: -
CDR3 DNA: TGTGCCAGCAGACCACGTCGACAGGGAATGAACACTGAAGCTTTCTTT; CDR3 protein: CASRPRRQGMNTEAFF; D gene: TRBD1; J gene: TRBJ1-1; V gene: TRBV7-8; clone size: -
CDR3 DNA: TGTGCCAGTAGTATAACCAGTTCCTACGAGCAGTACTTC; CDR3 protein: CASSITSSYEQYF; D gene: -; J gene: TRBJ2-7; V gene: TRBV19; clone size: -
CDR3 DNA: TGTGCCAGCTCGAGGGACAGCACCTACGAGCAGTACTTC; CDR3 protein: CASSRDSTYEQYF; D gene: TRBD1; J gene: TRBJ2-7; V gene: TRBV27; clone size: -
CDR3 DNA: TGTGCCAGTAGTAAGGACAACTCCTACGAGCAGTACTTC; CDR3 protein: CASSKDNSYEQYF; D gene: -; J gene: TRBJ2-7; V gene: TRBV19; clone size: -
CDR3 DNA: TGTGCCTCACAGGAGAGCCTCAATCAGCCCCAGCATTTT; CDR3 protein: CASQESLNQPQHF; D gene: -; J gene: TRBJ1-5; V gene: TRBV28; clone size: -
CDR3 DNA: TGTGCCAGCATGCCTCGACAGGTCGCTAATGAAAAACTGTTTTTT; CDR3 protein: CASMPRQVANEKLFF; D gene: -; J gene: TRBJ1-4; V gene: TRBV6-1; clone size: once
CDR3 DNA: TGTGCCAGTGGATCCGGGACAGTCGGTTCACCCCTCCACTTT; CDR3 protein: CASGSGTVGSPLHF; D gene: TRBD1; J gene: TRBJ1-6; V gene: TRBV19; clone size: -
CDR3 DNA: TGTGCCAGCAGTTCGACAGAGGCTGGGGCCAACGTCCTGACTTTC; CDR3 protein: CASSSTEAGANVLTF; D gene: -; J gene: TRBJ2-6; V gene: TRBV6-5; clone size: -
CDR3 DNA: TGTGCCAGCAGCGCGGACCTTTGGAACACTGAAGCTTTCTTT; CDR3 protein: CASSADLWNTEAFF; D gene: -; J gene: TRBJ1-1; V gene: TRBV9; clone size: -
CDR3 DNA: TGTGCCAGCAGCCGAGCCTTGGAGACCCAGTACTTC; CDR3 protein: CASSRALETQYF; D gene: -; J gene: TRBJ2-5; V gene: TRBV7-8; clone size: -
CDR3 DNA: TGCGCCAGCAGCGACCGGGACTGGGGGACCTACGAGCAGTACTTC; CDR3 protein: CASSDRDWGTYEQYF; D gene: -; J gene: TRBJ2-7; V gene: TRBV5-1; clone size: -
CDR3 DNA: TGTGCCAGCAGCTTTCTGACTAGAAAGAATGAGCAGTTCTTC; CDR3 protein: CASSFLTRKNEQFF; D gene: -; J gene: TRBJ2-1; V gene: TRBV7-2; clone size: -
CDR3 DNA: TGTGCCAGCAGCCAAGAAAAGCGGGGGGGCACAGATACGCAGTATTTT; CDR3 protein: CASSQEKRGGTDTQYF; D gene: TRBD2; J gene: TRBJ2-3; V gene: TRBV4-2; clone size: -
CDR3 DNA: TGTGCCAGCAGTTTAGGGACAGGAATCCAAGAGACCCAGTACTTC; CDR3 protein: CASSLGTGIQETQYF; D gene: TRBD1; J gene: TRBJ2-5; V gene: TRBV28; clone size: once
CDR3 DNA: TGTGCCAGCTCAACAAAGACTAGCGGGGGTTACAATGAGCAGTTCTTC; CDR3 protein: CASSTKTSGGYNEQFF; D gene: TRBD2; J gene: TRBJ2-1; V gene: TRBV18; clone size: -
CDR3 DNA: TGTGCCAGCAGCCAAGATTGGAACTCGGAGAATGAGCAGTTCTTC; CDR3 protein: CASSQDWNSENEQFF; D gene: -; J gene: TRBJ2-1; V gene: TRBV4-2; clone size: once